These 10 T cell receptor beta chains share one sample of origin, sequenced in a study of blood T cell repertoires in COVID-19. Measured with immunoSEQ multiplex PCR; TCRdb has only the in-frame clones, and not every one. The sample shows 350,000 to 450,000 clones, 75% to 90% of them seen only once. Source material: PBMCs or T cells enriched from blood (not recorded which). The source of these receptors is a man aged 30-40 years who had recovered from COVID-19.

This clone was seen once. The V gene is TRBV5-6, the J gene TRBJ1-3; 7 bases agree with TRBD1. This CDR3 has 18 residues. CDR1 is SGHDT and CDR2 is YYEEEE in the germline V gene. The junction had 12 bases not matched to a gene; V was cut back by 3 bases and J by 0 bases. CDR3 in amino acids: CASSWDPDRRDSGNTIYF. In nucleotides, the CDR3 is TGTGCCAGCAGCTGGGACCCGGACAGGAGGGACTCTGGAAACACCATATATTTT.

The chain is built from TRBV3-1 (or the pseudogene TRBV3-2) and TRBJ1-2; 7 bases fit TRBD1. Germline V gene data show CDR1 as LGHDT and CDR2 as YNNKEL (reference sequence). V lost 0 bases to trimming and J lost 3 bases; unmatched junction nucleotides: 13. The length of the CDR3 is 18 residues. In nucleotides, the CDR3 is TGTGCCAGCAGCCAAGATATGGCAGGGGGGCCAAAAGACTATGGCTACACCTTC. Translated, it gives CASSQDMAGGPKDYGYTF.

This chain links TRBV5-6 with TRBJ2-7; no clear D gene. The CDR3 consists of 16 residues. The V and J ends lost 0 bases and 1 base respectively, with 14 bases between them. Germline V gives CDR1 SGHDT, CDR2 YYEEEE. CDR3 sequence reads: CASSLGVRSPSYEQYF. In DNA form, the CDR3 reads TGTGCCAGCAGCTTGGGCGTTCGGTCCCCTTCCTACGAGCAGTACTTC.

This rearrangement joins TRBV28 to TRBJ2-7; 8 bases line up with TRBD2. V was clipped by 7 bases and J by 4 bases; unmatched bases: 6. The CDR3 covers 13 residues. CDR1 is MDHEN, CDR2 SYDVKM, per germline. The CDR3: CASTTGGRYEQYF. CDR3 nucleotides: TGTGCCAGCACCACCGGCGGGAGGTACGAGCAGTACTTC. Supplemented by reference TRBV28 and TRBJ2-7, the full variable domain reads DVKVTQSSRYLVKRTGEKVFLECVQDMDHENMFWYRQDPGLGLRLIYFSYDVKMKEKGDIPEGYSVSREKKERFSLILESASTNQTSMYLCASTTGGRYEQYFGPGTRLTVT.

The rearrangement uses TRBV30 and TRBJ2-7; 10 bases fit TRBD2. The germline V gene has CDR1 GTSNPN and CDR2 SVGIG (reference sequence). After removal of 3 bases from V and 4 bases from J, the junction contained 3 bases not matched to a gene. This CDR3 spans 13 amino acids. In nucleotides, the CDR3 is TGTGCCTGGAGGGGACTAGCGAGTTACGAGCAGTACTTC. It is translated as CAWRGLASYEQYF.

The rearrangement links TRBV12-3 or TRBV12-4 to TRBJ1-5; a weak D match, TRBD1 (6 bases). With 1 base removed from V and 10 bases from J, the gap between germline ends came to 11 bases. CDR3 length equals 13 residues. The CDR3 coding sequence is TGTGCCAGCAGTTTAGGGACGGACAGCCCCCAGCATTTT. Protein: CASSLGTDSPQHF.

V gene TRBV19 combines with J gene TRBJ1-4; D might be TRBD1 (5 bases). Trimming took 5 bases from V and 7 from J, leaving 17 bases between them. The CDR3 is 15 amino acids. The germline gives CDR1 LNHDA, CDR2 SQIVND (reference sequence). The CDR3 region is CASSSLTVLGEKLFF. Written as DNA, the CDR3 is TGTGCCAGTAGTTCGCTGACAGTACTGGGTGAAAAACTGTTTTTT.

This chain's CDR3 is CASSQTSGLSTDTQYF. The DNA of the CDR3 is TGTGCCAGCAGCCAGACTAGCGGGCTTAGCACAGATACGCAGTATTTT. The chain links TRBV13 to TRBJ2-3, with 10 bases aligning to TRBD2. The V gene end was trimmed by 5 bases and the J gene end by 0 bases; junction bases not matched to a gene: 5. The CDR3 is 16 amino acids. The V gene's germline CDR1 is PRHDT and CDR2 FYEKMQ (reference sequence).

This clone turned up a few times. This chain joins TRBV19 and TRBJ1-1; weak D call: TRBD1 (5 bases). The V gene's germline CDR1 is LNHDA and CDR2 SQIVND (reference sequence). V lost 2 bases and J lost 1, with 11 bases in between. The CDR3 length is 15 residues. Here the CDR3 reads CASSISPDRNTEAFF. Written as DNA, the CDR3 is TGTGCCAGTAGTATAAGCCCTGACAGGAACACTGAAGCTTTCTTT.

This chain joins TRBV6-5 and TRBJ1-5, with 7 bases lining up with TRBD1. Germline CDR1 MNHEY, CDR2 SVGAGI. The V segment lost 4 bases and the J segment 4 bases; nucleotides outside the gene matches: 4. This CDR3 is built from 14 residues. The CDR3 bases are TGTGCCAGCAGTTCTCGACAGGGAAATCAGCCCCAGCATTTT. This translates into CASSSRQGNQPQHF.